This TCR beta chain was obtained from a study of blood T cell repertoires in COVID-19. In the study overall: Samples of COVID-19 (acute and convalescent) were obtained from the United States, Italy and Spain. T cells, B-cell-depleted T cells, or PBMCs provided the cDNA or gDNA that served as material.

This study enrolled people aged about 18 to 95 from around 26 US geographic areas. Participants reported their clinical history, and cohort assignment relied on those reports. CDR1 and CDR2 from the germline V gene are SQVTM and ANQGSEA. J gave up 8 bases and V 4 bases, and 6 bases lay outside the gene matches. The CDR3 loop spans 12 amino acids. The table came from immunoSEQ multiplex PCR; TCRdb's copy has only in-frame clones and leaves some out. This table holds about 220,000 clones, roughly 85% found once. V and J are TRBV29-1 and TRBJ1-2; TRBD1 agrees at 8 bases. This TCR derives from a woman in her thirties or forties who had been exposed to COVID-19. Sequenced input: PBMCs or T cells enriched from blood (not recorded which). In nucleotides, the CDR3 is TGCAGCGTTGGGCAGGGGGCTAACGGCTACACCTTC. Translated: CSVGQGANGYTF. The entire variable domain, with the rest obtained from reference TRBV29-1 and TRBJ1-2, is as follows: SAVISQKPSRDICQRGTSLTIQCQVDSQVTMMFWYRQQPGQSLTLIATANQGSEATYESGFVIDKFPISRPNLTFSTLTVSNMSPEDSSIYLCSVGQGANGYTFGSGTRLTVV.